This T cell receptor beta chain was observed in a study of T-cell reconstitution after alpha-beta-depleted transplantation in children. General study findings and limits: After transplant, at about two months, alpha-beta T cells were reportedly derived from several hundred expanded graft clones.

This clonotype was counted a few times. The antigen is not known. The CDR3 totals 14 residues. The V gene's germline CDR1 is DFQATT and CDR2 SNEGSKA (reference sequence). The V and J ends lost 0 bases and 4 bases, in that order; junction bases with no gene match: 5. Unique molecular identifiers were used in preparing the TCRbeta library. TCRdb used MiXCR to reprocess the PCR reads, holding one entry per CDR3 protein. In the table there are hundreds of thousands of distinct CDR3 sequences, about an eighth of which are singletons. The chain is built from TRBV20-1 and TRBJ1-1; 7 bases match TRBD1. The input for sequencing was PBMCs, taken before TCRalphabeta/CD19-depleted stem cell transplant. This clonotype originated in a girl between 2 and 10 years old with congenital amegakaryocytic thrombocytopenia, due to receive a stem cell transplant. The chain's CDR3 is CSARDPGGITEAFF. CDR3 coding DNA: TGCAGTGCTAGAGACCCAGGGGGTATCACTGAAGCTTTCTTT.